The rows below give T cell receptor beta chains drawn from one sample of a study of tumor-infiltrating lymphocytes in localized non-small cell lung cancer. TCRdb keeps only in-frame clones here, not all; method: immunoSEQ multiplex PCR. The sample carries over 10,000 clones, 79% recorded once. The sequenced sample consisted of lung tumor tissue. The receptors originated from a human donor with non-small cell lung cancer. Each CDR3 is given with its conserved first and last residue. D genes are given only for firm matches. The size of a clone is reported for some rows only, either as once, few or many, or as a class for expanded clones.

J | size | V | D | CDR3 | DNA
TRBJ1-5 | few | TRBV19 | TRBD1 | CATVPRGLSNQPQHF | TGTGCCACAGTACCCAGGGGGCTAAGCAATCAGCCCCAGCATTTT
TRBJ1-2 | - | TRBV2 | - | CASSPTENYGYTF | TGTGCCAGCAGTCCTACAGAGAACTATGGCTACACCTTC
TRBJ2-3 | - | TRBV27 | - | CASTTLGGASGDTQYF | TGTGCCAGCACCACCTTGGGGGGGGCGTCGGGAGATACGCAGTATTTT
TRBJ1-1 | - | TRBV9 | - | CASSVGGSGRNTEAFF | TGTGCCAGCAGCGTAGGTGGGTCAGGGAGAAACACTGAAGCTTTCTTT
TRBJ2-6 | - | TRBV27 | - | CASSHLIVAGSGANVLTF | TGTGCCAGCAGTCACCTTATAGTGGCAGGCTCTGGGGCCAACGTCCTGACTTTC
TRBJ2-7 | - | TRBV7-2 | - | CASSLAPRSPYEQYF | TGTGCCAGCAGCTTAGCGCCTAGATCCCCCTACGAGCAGTACTTC
TRBJ2-1 | - | TRBV7-2 | - | CASSATRDPFNEQFF | TGTGCCAGCAGCGCAACTAGAGACCCTTTCAATGAGCAGTTCTTC
TRBJ2-3 | - | TRBV6-5 | - | CASSYVEGTDTQYF | TGTGCCAGCAGTTACGTGGAGGGCACAGATACGCAGTATTTT
TRBJ2-3 | - | TRBV9 | TRBD2 | CASSVLAGVSTDTQYF | TGTGCCAGCAGTGTCCTAGCGGGAGTTTCCACAGATACGCAGTATTTT
TRBJ1-5 | - | TRBV9 | - | CAGSRWGAETQHF | TGTGCCGGCAGCCGTTGGGGGGCTGAGACCCAGCATTTT
TRBJ1-1 | - | TRBV6-5 | - | CASSPRGGRLTEAFF | TGTGCCAGCAGTCCCCGCGGGGGGCGGTTGACTGAAGCTTTCTTT
TRBJ2-7 | - | TRBV19 | - | CASSIDLGQTYEQYF | TGTGCCAGTAGTATAGATCTCGGGCAGACCTACGAGCAGTACTTC
TRBJ2-7 | - | TRBV2 | TRBD2 | CASSVSAGGTYEQYF | TGTGCCAGCAGTGTGTCTGCGGGGGGCACCTACGAGCAGTACTTC
TRBJ2-3 | - | TRBV11-3 | TRBD1 | CASSDRGRSDTQYF | TGTGCCAGCAGCGACAGGGGGCGATCGGATACGCAGTATTTT
TRBJ2-3 | few | TRBV5-8 | TRBD1 | CASSLHLRDRSTDTQYF | TGTGCCAGCAGCTTACACCTACGGGACAGGAGCACAGATACGCAGTATTTT
TRBJ1-5 | - | TRBV4-3 | - | CASSQGLAPGLGSNQPQHF | TGCGCCAGCAGCCAAGGATTGGCCCCGGGTCTTGGTAGCAATCAGCCCCAGCATTTT
TRBJ1-2 | - | TRBV9 | TRBD1 | CASTEQGVGYGYTF | TGTGCCAGCACCGAACAGGGGGTGGGCTATGGCTACACCTTC
TRBJ2-5 | once | TRBV4-3 | TRBD2 | CASSQATSGGGLGTQYF | TGCGCCAGCAGCCAAGCTACTAGCGGGGGGGGCTTAGGGACCCAGTACTTC
TRBJ2-3 | - | TRBV27 | - | CASSFNLARGSTDTQYF | TGTGCCAGCAGTTTTAACCTAGCCCGGGGGAGTACAGATACGCAGTATTTT
TRBJ2-7 | - | TRBV7-6 | - | CASGGTKYHEQYF | TGTGCCAGTGGGGGGACAAAATACCACGAGCAGTACTTC
TRBJ1-6 | - | TRBV30 | - | CASQDYNSPLHF | TGTGCCTCACAAGATTATAATTCACCCCTCCACTTT
TRBJ2-3 | - | TRBV5-1 | TRBD1 | CASRLTGVGDTQYF | TGCGCCAGCAGGCTAACAGGGGTAGGGGATACGCAGTATTTT
TRBJ1-3 | - | TRBV5-6 | - | CASSWGRLSGNTIYF | TGTGCCAGCAGCTGGGGACGGCTCTCTGGAAACACCATATATTTT
TRBJ2-5 | - | TRBV30 | - | CAWSVLGRGETQYF | TGTGCCTGGAGTGTACTAGGGCGCGGGGAGACCCAGTACTTC
TRBJ2-7 | - | TRBV13 | - | CASSLLGGVGEQYF | TGTGCCAGCAGCTTACTAGGGGGAGTAGGCGAGCAGTACTTC
TRBJ2-5 | - | TRBV5-6 | - | CASSFERQETQYF | TGTGCCAGCAGCTTCGAAAGACAAGAGACCCAGTACTTC
TRBJ2-1 | - | TRBV7-9 | - | CASKDGFYNEQFF | TGTGCCAGCAAGGACGGCTTCTACAATGAGCAGTTCTTC
TRBJ2-2 | - | TRBV14 | - | CASSQFEGNGELFF | TGTGCCAGCAGCCAATTTGAAGGCAACGGGGAGCTGTTTTTT
TRBJ2-3 | - | TRBV28 | TRBD1 | CASSLGQGQDTQYF | TGTGCCAGCAGTTTAGGACAGGGCCAGGATACGCAGTATTTT
TRBJ2-3 | - | TRBV5-1 | TRBD2 | CASSGGTSGDFTDTQYF | TGCGCCAGCAGCGGCGGGACTAGCGGGGACTTCACAGATACGCAGTATTTT
TRBJ2-7 | - | TRBV7-2 | - | CASSLDAVSYEQYF | TGTGCCAGCAGCTTAGACGCGGTATCCTACGAGCAGTACTTC
TRBJ1-2 | - | TRBV7-2 | - | CASSLGIGRNANYGYTF | TGTGCCAGCAGCTTAGGAATAGGGAGAAATGCTAACTATGGCTACACCTTC
TRBJ1-3 | - | TRBV30 | - | CAWSRGGLAGNTIYF | TGTGCCTGGAGTCGGGGGGGCTTGGCTGGAAACACCATATATTTT
TRBJ2-1 | few | TRBV6-5 | - | CASSYQRYNEQFF | TGTGCCAGCAGTTACCAACGGTACAATGAGCAGTTCTTC
TRBJ1-2 | - | TRBV15 | TRBD1 | CATSTAGTGVFGYTF | TGTGCCACCAGCACTGCCGGGACAGGGGTTTTTGGCTACACCTTC
TRBJ2-1 | - | TRBV28 | - | CASSRLAINEQFF | TGTGCCAGCAGTAGGCTAGCGATCAATGAGCAGTTCTTC
TRBJ2-7 | few | TRBV20-1 | - | CSPSVPYEQYF | TGCAGTCCGTCTGTTCCTTACGAGCAGTACTTC
TRBJ2-3 | - | TRBV7-2 | - | CASSLSLASDTQYF | TGTGCCAGCAGCTTATCTCTAGCAAGTGATACGCAGTATTTT
TRBJ2-2 | - | TRBV7-2 | - | CASSLWGQGNTGELFF | TGTGCCAGCAGCCTCTGGGGGCAGGGAAACACCGGGGAGCTGTTTTTT
TRBJ2-2 | - | TRBV6-1 | - | CASSPPNTGELFF | TGTGCCAGCAGTCCCCCGAACACCGGGGAGCTGTTTTTT
TRBJ1-6 | - | TRBV25-1 | - | CASSDTSRGRDSPLHF | TGTGCCAGCAGCGATACGAGCAGGGGACGTGATTCACCCCTCCACTTT